This T cell receptor (beta chain) was recovered during a study of T cell clonotyping in hematopoietic cell transplantation. Points from the study as a whole: Recipient TCR diversity dropped after transplant; expanded clonotypes rose from day 30 to 180. At the given depth, recipient repertoires were over 95% de novo clonotypes.

V gave up 6 bases and J gave up 2 bases, with 15 bases separating them. CDR3 length equals 15 residues. Germline lookup yields CDR1 SNHLY and CDR2 FYNNEI. A word on this clone: What it binds is unknown.

TCRdb's table, derived via immunoSEQ multiplex PCR, lists solely in-frame clones and lacks some. The table includes roughly 42,000 clones, roughly 94% detected once. Sequenced material: peripheral blood mononuclear cells. This sequence was found in a woman aged 50 to 60 in good health. Some clones in this sample may be carry-over from other donors' samples. The chain uses TRBV2 and TRBJ2-3; no definite D call. The CDR3 loop is CASSAKHGTTDTQYF. The DNA of the CDR3 is TGTGCCAGCAGCGCTAAACACGGAACCACAGATACGCAGTATTTT.